These 17 T cell receptor beta chains originate from one sample sequenced in a study of T cell responses to AZD1222 COVID-19 vaccine. Repertoires were generated with immunoSEQ multiplex PCR, while TCRdb's copy carries only in-frame clones and drops some. This sample carries 65,000 to 95,000 clones, about 85% of them seen once, and the ten largest clones take about an eighth. The sequencing here drew on peripheral blood, taken on day 0 of AZD1222 vaccination. These receptors all stem from an adult in good health.

The chain recombines TRBV9 with TRBJ2-5, with 11 bases identical to TRBD2. In germline, CDR1 is SGDLS, CDR2 YYNGEE. Trimming took 4 bases from V and 4 from J; bases not matched to a gene: 6. The CDR3 totals 15 residues. The CDR3 loop is CASSYLAGGGETQYF. As DNA, the CDR3 is TGTGCCAGCAGCTATCTAGCGGGGGGCGGAGAGACCCAGTACTTC. Together with reference TRBV9 and TRBJ2-5, the CDR3 gives the full variable domain: DSGVTQTPKHLITATGQRVTLRCSPRSGDLSVYWYQQSLDQGLQFLIQYYNGEERAKGNILERFSAQQFPDLHSELNLSSLELGDSALYFCASSYLAGGGETQYFGPGTRLLVL.

This clone turned up a few times. The DNA of the CDR3 is TGTGCCAGCAGTTCTGGGGGAGGGCATGGCTACACCTTC. It translates to CASSSGGGHGYTF. This chain joins TRBV6-5 and TRBJ1-2; tentatively, D is TRBD1 (5 bases). The V gene lost 4 bases and the J gene lost 6 bases, with 12 bases spanning the gap. The V gene's germline CDR1 is MNHEY and CDR2 SVGAGI. This CDR3 is built from 13 residues.

V usage is TRBV12-3 or TRBV12-4 and J usage is TRBJ1-2; D not resolved. The V gene lost 5 bases and the J gene lost 1 base, with 5 bases spanning the gap. This CDR3 is 12 amino acids long. The CDR3 DNA reads TGTGCCAGCAGTAATAATAACTATGGCTACACCTTC. It translates to CASSNNNYGYTF.

This clone was counted once. This chain connects TRBV3-1 (or the pseudogene TRBV3-2) to TRBJ1-1, with D possibly being TRBD1 (5 bases). Germline V gene lookup returns CDR1 LGHDT and CDR2 YNNKEL (reference sequence). The CDR3 contains 13 residues. V lost 0 bases and J 5 bases, leaving 7 bases between the germline ends. CDR3 nucleotides: TGTGCCAGCAGCCAAGATCGGGGGACTGAAGCTTTCTTT. The encoded protein is CASSQDRGTEAFF.

The chain is built from TRBV11-3 and TRBJ1-1; D is unresolved. Germline V lookup: CDR1 SGHNT, CDR2 YENEEA. V shed 1 base and J shed 3 bases, with 6 bases lying between them. This CDR3 region has 13 residues. CDR3 region: CASSLVRDTEAFF. The DNA of the CDR3 is TGTGCCAGCAGCTTAGTTAGGGACACTGAAGCTTTCTTT. Variable domain in full (rest from reference TRBV11-3 and TRBJ1-1): EAGVVQSPRYKIIEKKQPVAFWCNPISGHNTLYWYLQNLGQGPELLIRYENEEAVDDSQLPKDRFSAERLKGVDSTLKIQPAELGDSAVYLCASSLVRDTEAFFGQGTRLTVV.

The rearrangement links TRBV24-1 to TRBJ2-3; 15 bases agree with TRBD2. This CDR3 comprises 18 residues. Unmatched junction bases numbered 3, after V lost 1 base and J lost 2 bases. Germline V gene lookup returns CDR1 KGHDR and CDR2 SFDVKD. In DNA, the CDR3 is TGTGCCACCAGTGATTTTGGGACTAGCGGGGGGCACACAGATACGCAGTATTTT. Translated, it gives CATSDFGTSGGHTDTQYF.

V is TRBV5-1 and J is TRBJ2-3; 7 positions match TRBD2. The CDR3 runs to 15 residues. Germline trimming cut 0 bases from V and 5 bases from J; bases unmatched to any gene: 6. CDR1 and CDR2 from the germline V gene are SGHRS and YFSETQ. The DNA for the CDR3 is TGCGCCAGCAGCTTGGGGCGCGGGGGTGGAGATACGCAGTATTTT. Residues: CASSLGRGGGDTQYF.

The chain uses TRBV5-1 and TRBJ2-5, with 7 bases that match TRBD1. Germline loops: CDR1 SGHRS, CDR2 YFSETQ. Trimming took 4 bases from V and 5 from J; bases not matched to a gene: 5. The CDR3 is made up of 13 amino acids. Written as DNA, the CDR3 is TGCGCCAGCAGCGAGGGGGCACGGGAGACCCAGTACTTC. It translates to CASSEGARETQYF.

The chain combines TRBV5-4 with TRBJ2-7; 10 nucleotides match TRBD1. Germline values: CDR1 SGHNT, CDR2 YYREEE (reference sequence). V shed 4 bases, J shed 5 bases, and the junction held 9 bases outside the gene matches. This CDR3 region has 15 residues. The CDR3 protein is CASSSRTGGKDEQYF. The CDR3 coding sequence is TGTGCCAGCAGCAGCCGGACAGGGGGTAAAGACGAGCAGTACTTC.

V usage is TRBV24-1 and J usage is TRBJ1-4; D remains ambiguous. The germline V and J ends were trimmed by 9 bases and 5 bases, with 15 bases remaining between them. The germline gives CDR1 KGHDR, CDR2 SFDVKD. This CDR3 has 14 residues. The CDR3: CATGVLGINEKLFF. Written as DNA, the CDR3 is TGTGCCACCGGGGTTCTAGGGATAAATGAAAAACTGTTTTTT.

The chain carries TRBV5-1 and TRBJ2-1, with a weak D call TRBD2 (7 bases). Germline V gene lookup returns CDR1 SGHRS and CDR2 YFSETQ. Trimming removed 4 bases from V and 10 bases from J, with 24 bases in between. This CDR3 is built from 16 residues. DNA for the CDR3: TGCGCCAGCAGCCCTTTGGGGCTAGGGGGGGCAGGGGAGCAGTTCTTC. Amino acids: CASSPLGLGGAGEQFF. The whole variable domain, filled in from reference TRBV5-1 and TRBJ2-1, reads KAGVTQTPRYLIKTRGQQVTLSCSPISGHRSVSWYQQTPGQGLQFLFEYFSETQRNKGNFPGRFSGRQFSNSRSEMNVSTLELGDSALYLCASSPLGLGGAGEQFFGPGTRLTVL.

The J gene is TRBJ2-7, the V gene TRBV14; 10 nucleotides line up with TRBD1. Germline trimming cut 7 bases from V and 6 bases from J; bases unmatched to any gene: 15. This CDR3 has 16 amino acids. Germline V gene lookup returns CDR1 SGHDN and CDR2 FVKESK. The CDR3 DNA sequence: TGTGCCAGCAATCCCCTGGGACAGGGGATGAGTGGCGAGCAGTACTTC. It specifies CASNPLGQGMSGEQYF.

The gene calls are TRBV19 and TRBJ2-3, with D possibly TRBD2 on 6 matching bases. V shed 3 bases and J shed 4 bases, with 14 bases lying between them. Germline CDR1 reads LNHDA; CDR2 reads SQIVND (reference sequence). The CDR3 is made up of 15 amino acids. The CDR3 nucleotides are TGTGCCAGTAGTATGATGGAGGGGACGGCAGATACGCAGTATTTT. Protein product: CASSMMEGTADTQYF. Full variable domain (missing parts from reference TRBV19 and TRBJ2-3): DGGITQSPKYLFRKEGQNVTLSCEQNLNHDAMYWYRQDPGQGLRLIYYSQIVNDFQKGDIAEGYSVSREKKESFPLTVTSAQKNPTAFYLCASSMMEGTADTQYFGPGTRLTVL.

The chain uses TRBV11-3 and TRBJ1-1, with TRBD1 matching 9 bases. The CDR3 covers 15 residues. The ends lost 5 bases at V and 6 bases at J; junction bases unmatched: 10. Germline CDR1 SGHNT, CDR2 YENEEA. CDR3 amino acids: CASSSSPGQGSEAFF. CDR3 in DNA: TGTGCCAGCAGCAGTTCTCCGGGACAGGGTTCTGAAGCTTTCTTT.

The gene calls are TRBV7-2 and TRBJ1-5; D is perhaps TRBD1 (5 bases). With 3 bases removed from V and 1 base from J, the gap between germline ends came to 10 bases. The CDR3 sequence is 15 residues long. The germline CDR1 and CDR2 sequences are SGHTA and FQGNSA. The CDR3 region is CASSLQGLSNQPQHF. DNA of the CDR3: TGTGCCAGCAGCTTGCAGGGCCTGAGCAATCAGCCCCAGCATTTT.

This clone was recorded a few times. This rearrangement joins TRBV5-8 to TRBJ2-7, with TRBD1 matching 8 bases. CDR3 length equals 15 residues. With V trimmed by 6 bases and J by 4 bases, 12 bases remained unmatched. Germline V CDR1 and CDR2: SGHTS, YDEGEE. CDR3 nucleotide sequence: TGTGCCAGCACCACACCGACAGGGGATAGATACGAGCAGTACTTC. Encoded protein: CASTTPTGDRYEQYF.

This chain connects TRBV10-3 to TRBJ2-7, with D possibly TRBD2 on 5 matching bases. The ends were cut back, 6 bases at V and 3 bases at J, with 18 bases in the middle. This CDR3 has 15 amino acids. Germline V gives CDR1 ENHRY, CDR2 SYGVKD. As DNA, the CDR3 is TGTGCCATCAGCCTACTGGGAGATCACTACTACGAGCAGTACTTC. Its translation is CAISLLGDHYYEQYF.